The clone carrying this T cell receptor (beta chain) was seen only once. This sample stems from a study of blood T cell repertoires in COVID-19. Seattle enrolled patients during active infection and tracked them longitudinally. The CDR3 extends over 13 amino acids. Germline CDR1 SGHTA, CDR2 FQGNSA. V was clipped by 4 bases and J by 9 bases; unmatched bases: 3. Sequencing was performed with immunoSEQ multiplex PCR; in TCRdb, only in-frame clones are kept and a portion is missing. The profile shows about 250,000 clones, roughly 82% of them singletons. This receptor was identified in a woman aged 80 or older with COVID-19, enrolled during active disease. The specimen was peripheral blood. The chain uses TRBV7-2 and TRBJ1-6; the match to TRBD1 covers 7 bases. The DNA of the CDR3 is TGTGCCAGCAGCTCACAGGGGCTTTCACCCCTCCACTTT. This codes for CASSSQGLSPLHF.